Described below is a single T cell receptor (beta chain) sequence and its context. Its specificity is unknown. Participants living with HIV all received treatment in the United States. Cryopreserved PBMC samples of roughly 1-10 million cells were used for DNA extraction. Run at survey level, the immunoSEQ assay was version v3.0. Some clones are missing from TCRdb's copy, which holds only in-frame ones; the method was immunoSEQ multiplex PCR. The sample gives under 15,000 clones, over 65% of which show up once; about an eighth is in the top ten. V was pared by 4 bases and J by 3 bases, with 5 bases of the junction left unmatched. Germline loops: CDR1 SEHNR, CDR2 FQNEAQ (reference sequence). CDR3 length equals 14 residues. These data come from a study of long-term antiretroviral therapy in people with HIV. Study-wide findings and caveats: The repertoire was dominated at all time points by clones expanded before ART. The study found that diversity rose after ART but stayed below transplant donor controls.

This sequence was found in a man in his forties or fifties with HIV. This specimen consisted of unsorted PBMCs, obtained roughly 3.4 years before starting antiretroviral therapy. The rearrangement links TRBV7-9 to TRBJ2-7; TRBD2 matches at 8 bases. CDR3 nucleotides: TGTGCCAGCAGCTCAGAGGGACTAGTCTACGAGCAGTACTTC. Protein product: CASSSEGLVYEQYF.